The T cell receptor (beta chain) under discussion was sequenced for a study of T cell responses to AZD1222 COVID-19 vaccine. Germline assignment: CDR1 MDHEN and CDR2 SYDVKM. The V gene lost 6 bases and the J gene lost 4 bases, with 19 bases spanning the gap. The CDR3 spans 15 residues. The assay was immunoSEQ multiplex PCR, and TCRdb's table has in-frame clones only and misses some. The profile covers 90,000 to 120,000 clones, with 85% to 90% appearing a single time and over 15% taken by the ten largest. Details on this clone: Its antigen remains unknown.

Study results and caveats: The donor group comprised mostly white British people and more females; the analysis possibly underestimated clonal diversity. Dominant CD4 TCR responses targeted spike regions 160-218 and 743-854.

Here the sequenced sample was peripheral blood, taken on day 0 of AZD1222 vaccination. V and J are TRBV28 and TRBJ2-7; unclear D gene. The receptor comes from an adult in good health. The CDR3 spells CASSPPTRRAYEQYF. DNA for the CDR3: TGTGCCAGCAGCCCACCCACCCGCCGGGCGTACGAGCAGTACTTC.